This T cell receptor (beta chain) was captured in a study of follicular helper T cells after annual influenza vaccination. Time point here: 2014-2015 season, 7 days after vaccination. Clones were read by immunoSEQ multiplex PCR, and TCRdb kept only the in-frame ones, dropping some. The sample lists about 15,000 clones, approximately 84% occurring once. Unmatched junction bases numbered 10, after V lost 3 bases and J lost 2 bases. Germline V gene lookup returns CDR1 LNHDA and CDR2 SQIVND (reference sequence). This CDR3 region has 17 residues. The clonotype was recovered from an adult who received the influenza vaccine. The V and J genes are TRBV19 and TRBJ2-7, with TRBD1 matching 10 bases. Source: CXCR5+ CD38- circulating T follicular helper cells from blood, taken 7 days after influenza vaccination. Subset: circulating Tfh, non-naive CD4+CXCR5+PD-1+ (ICOS+CD38+ or ICOS-CD38-). The DNA for the CDR3 is TGTGCCAGTAGTATTGGTGGGACAGGGGTACTGCCCTACGAGCAGTACTTC. Residues: CASSIGGTGVLPYEQYF.